The 28 T cell receptor beta chains presented below share a single source sample, sequenced in a study of cytomegalovirus exposure and HLA in healthy donors (dated by TCRdb to between 2016 and 2019). The library was made by the immunoSEQ multiplex PCR assay. For the multiplex PCR, a mixture combining 60 forward primers for TCR Vbeta segments and 13 reverse primers for TCR Jbeta segments was used. This immuneACCESS table, as held by TCRdb, lists in-frame sequences with V and J called but not all clones. Of the missing ones, under half trace to an unresolved V gene in checked studies; the others have no known cause. The table kept for this sample lists more than 75,000 clones. Together, the top ten hold over 15% of the sample. Sequences were obtained from PBMCs. The receptor source for this set is a man between 50 and 59 years old in good health and CMV-seropositive.

The chain uses TRBV9 and TRBJ2-1; 9 bases line up with TRBD1. This CDR3 is built from 16 residues. Germline values: CDR1 SGDLS, CDR2 YYNGEE. Trimming at V came to 4 bases and at J to 5 bases, leaving 10 bases not matched to a gene. CDR3 sequence reads: CASSSRTGDPDNEQFF. The CDR3 DNA reads TGTGCCAGCAGCTCTCGGACAGGGGATCCCGACAATGAGCAGTTCTTC.

The J gene is TRBJ2-7, the V gene TRBV4-3; D might be TRBD2 (5 bases). Germline V gene data show CDR1 as LGHNA and CDR2 as YSLEER. The CDR3 is 14 amino acids. Trimming took 7 bases from V and 3 from J, leaving 16 bases between them. CDR3 in amino acids: CASIISREDYEQYF. The CDR3 coding sequence is TGCGCCAGCATTATTTCCCGGGAAGACTACGAGCAGTACTTC.

The chain recombines TRBV30 with TRBJ2-7, with D tentatively TRBD2 (6 bases). This CDR3 spans 15 amino acids. Germline values: CDR1 GTSNPN, CDR2 SVGIG (reference sequence). Trimming took off 2 bases at V and 2 bases at J, with 16 bases between the two ends. The CDR3 region has the DNA TGTGCCTGGAGTTCCCCTTTGGGGGGAGCCTACGAGCAGTACTTC. Translation gives CAWSSPLGGAYEQYF.

As to this clone: A junction end diverges from the germline sequence, so it may reflect a read error. The V gene is TRBV23-1, the J gene TRBJ1-5; tentative D call: TRBD1 (5 bases). TRBV23-1 is noted as an ORF with a role that remains uncertain. The CDR3 sequence is 13 residues long. Written as DNA, the CDR3 is TGTTTCGGGGGGACCTATAGCAATCAGCCCCAGCATTTT. Encoded protein: CFGGTYSNQPQHF.

This rearrangement joins TRBV19 to TRBJ1-5, with 10 positions matching TRBD1. CDR3 length equals 15 residues. V was clipped by 5 bases and J by 4 bases; unmatched bases: 5. Germline CDR1 LNHDA, CDR2 SQIVND (reference sequence). For the CDR3, the DNA is TGTGCCAGTAGTCGACAGGGGGCTAATAATCAGCCCCAGCATTTT. It specifies CASSRQGANNQPQHF. Supplemented by reference TRBV19 and TRBJ1-5, the full variable domain reads DGGITQSPKYLFRKEGQNVTLSCEQNLNHDAMYWYRQDPGQGLRLIYYSQIVNDFQKGDIAEGYSVSREKKESFPLTVTSAQKNPTAFYLCASSRQGANNQPQHFGDGTRLSIL.

CDR3 amino acids: CASSYSPRDEAFF. DNA of the CDR3: TGTGCCAGCAGTTACTCACCCAGGGATGAAGCTTTCTTT. This rearrangement joins TRBV6-5 to TRBJ1-1, with D perhaps matching TRBD1 (5 bases). Germline assignment: CDR1 MNHEY and CDR2 SVGAGI. The CDR3 has 13 residues. Trimming cost V 0 bases and J 7 bases, with 9 bases left between them.

J is TRBJ1-2 and V is TRBV27; the match to TRBD1 covers 8 bases. The CDR3 is 14 residues long. With 3 bases clipped from V and 7 bases from J, the junction kept 7 bases outside the gene matches. Looked up from germline, CDR1 is MNHEY and CDR2 is SMNVEV (reference sequence). The DNA of the CDR3 is TGTGCCAGCAGTTTCCGGACAGGGACGACTGGCTACACCTTC. It yields the protein CASSFRTGTTGYTF.

This rearrangement joins TRBV7-2 to TRBJ2-5; D not certain. Germline loops: CDR1 SGHTA, CDR2 FQGNSA. The V and J ends lost 2 bases and 5 bases respectively, with 15 bases between them. The CDR3 runs to 15 residues. This CDR3 reads CASSLPTSGVETQYF. The CDR3 DNA reads TGTGCCAGCAGCTTACCTACATCAGGCGTCGAGACCCAGTACTTC.

V usage is TRBV6-6 and J usage is TRBJ1-1; a weak D match, TRBD1 (5 bases). Germline-derived CDR1 and CDR2 are MNHNY and SVGAGI (reference sequence). There are 12 residues in the CDR3. Trimming left V 2 bases short and J 7 bases short, with 8 bases between. The CDR3 region has the DNA TGTGCCAGCAGTTACGAAGACAGTGAAGCTTTCTTT. Translating gives CASSYEDSEAFF.

The genes are TRBV6-1 and TRBJ1-2; D is uncertain. The V and J ends lost 7 bases and 4 bases respectively, with 10 bases between them. Germline loops: CDR1 MNHNS, CDR2 SASEGT. The CDR3 runs 12 residues. Here the CDR3 DNA reads TGTGCCAGCAAGAGAGTGAGCTATGGCTACACCTTC. Protein: CASKRVSYGYTF.

This chain uses TRBV5-1 with TRBJ2-6; TRBD1 is a possible D gene (6 bases). V gave up 3 bases and J gave up 3 bases, with 13 bases separating them. The CDR3 loop spans 16 amino acids. Germline V gene sequence: CDR1 SGHRS, CDR2 YFSETQ. CDR3 sequence reads: CASSSDLGGGANVLTF. The CDR3 nucleotides are TGCGCCAGCAGCTCTGATTTAGGGGGTGGGGCCAACGTCCTGACTTTC.

The chain carries TRBV7-2 and TRBJ2-1; the match to TRBD2 covers 13 bases. There are 15 residues in the CDR3. V dropped 4 bases and J dropped 8; count of bases not matched to a gene: 5. The V gene's germline CDR1 is SGHTA and CDR2 FQGNSA. The CDR3 DNA sequence: TGTGCCAGCAGCTCACCGGGACTAGCGGGATATGAGCAGTTCTTC. Translating it yields CASSSPGLAGYEQFF.

The V gene is TRBV7-8, the J gene TRBJ2-1; 7 nucleotides match TRBD1. Germline V gene data show CDR1 as SGHVS and CDR2 as FQNEAQ. The CDR3 is made up of 14 amino acids. V lost 5 bases to trimming and J lost 7 bases; unmatched junction nucleotides: 8. CDR3 amino acids: CASSPGQAVNEQFF. Written as DNA, the CDR3 is TGTGCCAGCAGCCCTGGACAGGCTGTAAATGAGCAGTTCTTC.

CDR3 region: CASTDMGQTYEQYF. The CDR3 DNA follows: TGTGCCAGCACCGACATGGGACAGACCTACGAGCAGTACTTC. This sequence joins TRBV7-9 and TRBJ2-7, with 7 bases identical to TRBD1. With V trimmed by 7 bases and J by 2 bases, 8 bases remained unmatched. CDR3 size: 14 residues. Looked up from germline, CDR1 is SEHNR and CDR2 is FQNEAQ (reference sequence).

The CDR3 coding sequence is TGTGCCAGCAGCCTGGGACTAGCAGGAGCAACTGAGCAGTTCTTC. Its translation is CASSLGLAGATEQFF. The chain links TRBV6-5 to TRBJ2-1, with 9 bases fitting TRBD2. The CDR3 sequence is 15 residues long. V was clipped by 6 bases and J by 9 bases; unmatched bases: 12. In germline, CDR1 is MNHEY, CDR2 SVGAGI.

The V and J genes are TRBV4-3 and TRBJ2-7; the D gene is possibly TRBD2 (6 bases). CDR1 is LGHNA, CDR2 YSLEER, per germline. The V end was cut by 4 bases, the J end by 0 bases, with 16 bases between. CDR3 size: 16 residues. CDR3: CASSPGVTASSYEQYF. The CDR3 DNA follows: TGCGCCAGCAGCCCGGGGGTGACAGCTAGCTCCTACGAGCAGTACTTC.

This rearrangement joins TRBV9 to TRBJ2-5; 11 nucleotides agree with TRBD1. The germline V gene encodes CDR1 SGDLS and CDR2 YYNGEE. CDR3 size: 15 residues. The V and J ends lost 0 bases and 5 bases, in that order; junction bases with no gene match: 3. For the CDR3, the DNA is TGTGCCAGCAGCGTAGGGACAGGGGGCTTGGAGACCCAGTACTTC. Its protein product is CASSVGTGGLETQYF.

This chain uses TRBV30 with TRBJ2-2; the match to TRBD2 covers 12 bases. From germline, CDR1 is GTSNPN and CDR2 SVGIG (reference sequence). This CDR3 contains 14 residues. V shed 3 bases and J 6 bases; nucleotides not matched to a gene: 2. The CDR3 spells CAWRLAGGPGELFF. CDR3 nucleotides: TGTGCCTGGAGGCTAGCGGGAGGGCCCGGGGAGCTGTTTTTT.

This chain joins TRBV4-3 and TRBJ2-3, with 12 nucleotides matching TRBD2. CDR1 LGHNA and CDR2 YSLEER come from the germline V gene. The CDR3 spans 18 residues. V was pared by 1 base and J by 3 bases, with 8 bases of the junction left unmatched. DNA of the CDR3: TGCGCCAGCAGCCAAGGCCGACTAGCGGGAGATTTGACAGATACGCAGTATTTT. This encodes CASSQGRLAGDLTDTQYF.

The chain is built from TRBV7-3 and TRBJ2-7; weak D call: TRBD1 (6 bases). Trimming took 5 bases from V and 2 from J, leaving 13 bases between them. Per the germline V gene, CDR1 is SGHTA and CDR2 is FQGTGA. This CDR3 is 14 amino acids long. The CDR3 sequence is CASSAGDIAYEQYF. In nucleotides, the CDR3 is TGTGCCAGCAGCGCCGGGGACATAGCCTACGAGCAGTACTTC.

This sequence joins TRBV19 and TRBJ1-5, with TRBD1 matching over 8 bases. V lost 4 bases and J lost 1; bases outside the gene matches: 15. This CDR3 contains 19 residues. Germline-derived CDR1 and CDR2 are LNHDA and SQIVND (reference sequence). Here the CDR3 reads CASSTTSAGGVWSNQPQHF. For the CDR3, the DNA is TGTGCCAGTAGTACCACGTCGGCAGGGGGCGTTTGGAGCAATCAGCCCCAGCATTTT.

The rearrangement joins TRBV7-9 to TRBJ1-1; D not certain. The V end was cut by 6 bases, the J end by 3 bases, with 8 bases between. This CDR3 comprises 12 residues. The germline V gene has CDR1 SEHNR and CDR2 FQNEAQ (reference sequence). CDR3 nucleotides: TGTGCCAGCAGTCCCCGGGACACTGAAGCTTTCTTT. Residues: CASSPRDTEAFF.

The chain joins TRBV7-2 to TRBJ1-3; TRBD1 agrees at 7 bases. The germline V gene has CDR1 SGHTA and CDR2 FQGNSA. The CDR3 consists of 14 residues. Trimming cost V 1 base and J 7 bases; bases outside gene matches: 4. CDR3 sequence reads: CASSLGQGGNTIYF. CDR3 in DNA: TGTGCCAGCAGCTTAGGACAGGGAGGTAACACCATATATTTT. Together with reference TRBV7-2 and TRBJ1-3, the CDR3 gives the full variable domain: GAGVSQSPSNKVTEKGKDVELRCDPISGHTALYWYRQSLGQGLEFLIYFQGNSAPDKSGLPSDRFSAERTGGSVSTLTIQRTQQEDSAVYLCASSLGQGGNTIYFGEGSWLTVV.

The rearrangement links TRBV4-3 to TRBJ2-5, with 13 bases aligning to TRBD2. Germline V gene lookup returns CDR1 LGHNA and CDR2 YSLEER. V trimming: 3 bases; J trimming: 5 bases; junction bases outside the gene matches: 6. The CDR3 is 16 residues long. The CDR3 sequence is CASSQVLAGGPETQYF. CDR3 coding DNA: TGCGCCAGCAGCCAGGTACTAGCGGGAGGGCCTGAGACCCAGTACTTC.

The chain is built from TRBV10-3 and TRBJ2-7; 7 nucleotides match TRBD1. CDR1 is ENHRY, CDR2 SYGVKD, per germline. This CDR3 is built from 16 residues. V shed 1 base, J shed 4 bases, and the junction held 10 bases outside the gene matches. CDR3 coding DNA: TGTGCCATCAGTGAGTGGGAAGGGGGCGGGTCGTACGAGCAGTACTTC. Protein sequence: CAISEWEGGGSYEQYF.

The chain employs TRBV2 and TRBJ1-1; 7 bases match TRBD1. Germline values: CDR1 SNHLY, CDR2 FYNNEI. With V trimmed by 1 base and J by 11 bases, 4 bases remained unmatched. This CDR3 spans 12 amino acids. Written as DNA, the CDR3 is TGTGCCAGCAGTGAAGACAGGGGTGCCGCTTTCTTT. It encodes CASSEDRGAAFF.

The V gene is TRBV29-1, the J gene TRBJ2-7; D is perhaps TRBD1 (6 bases). Germline CDR1 SQVTM, CDR2 ANQGSEA. Trimming left V 4 bases short and J 0 bases short, with 13 bases between. The CDR3 runs to 14 residues. CDR3 protein: CSVAGTRISYEQYF. Here the CDR3 DNA reads TGCAGCGTTGCCGGGACAAGGATCTCCTACGAGCAGTACTTC.

The chain combines TRBV29-1 with TRBJ2-2; TRBD1 matches 11 bases. The length of the CDR3 is 15 residues. Germline CDR1 is SQVTM and CDR2 is ANQGSEA. The junction had 5 bases not matched to a gene; V was cut back by 5 bases and J by 3 bases. CDR3 region: CSVTRTGGHTGELFF. In DNA form, the CDR3 reads TGCAGCGTTACCCGGACAGGGGGCCACACCGGGGAGCTGTTTTTT.